This entry lists 4 T cell receptor beta chains sequenced from one sample in a study of T-cell memory formation after mild COVID-19. TCRdb called the 5' RACE reads again in MiXCR, with one record for every CDR3 protein. This table holds about 500,000 distinct CDR3 sequences, roughly 20% found once. Input material: PBMCs or a T cell subset sorted from them (not recorded which). These receptors originate from an adult woman who had mild COVID-19 (a few samples of this study predate the infection). Cell type and time point are not known.

The chain joins TRBV11-3 to TRBJ2-3; D perhaps matches TRBD1 (6 bases). The CDR3 totals 16 residues. The germline V gene has CDR1 SGHNT and CDR2 YENEEA. The V and J ends lost 5 bases and 0 bases respectively, with 15 bases between them. The DNA for the CDR3 is TGTGCCAGCAGCGTCCCGGACAGCTCTAGCACAGATACGCAGTATTTT. It encodes CASSVPDSSSTDTQYF.

The J gene is TRBJ1-2, the V gene TRBV28; 8 bases agree with TRBD1. The CDR3 loop spans 14 amino acids. J was trimmed by 4 bases and V by 3 bases; bases with no gene match: 4. The germline CDR1 and CDR2 sequences are MDHEN and SYDVKM. The CDR3 DNA sequence: TGTGCCAGCAGTTTGGACAGGGTTAGCTATGGCTACACCTTC. Encoded protein: CASSLDRVSYGYTF.

This clonotype was picked up many times. The chain has TRBV5-6 and TRBJ1-4; TRBD1 matches at 7 bases. There are 14 residues in the CDR3. Germline loops: CDR1 SGHDT, CDR2 YYEEEE. V was clipped by 2 bases and J by 5 bases; unmatched bases: 3. The CDR3 DNA reads as TGTGCCAGCAGCTTCAACAGGGGCAATGAAAAACTGTTTTTT. Amino acid sequence: CASSFNRGNEKLFF.

This clonotype showed up just a few times. The chain joins TRBV21-1 to TRBJ1-1. TRBV21-1 is assigned pseudogene status. CDR3 length: 14 residues. The CDR3 reads CASSKDKVNTEAFF. The CDR3 coding sequence is TGTGCCAGCAGCAAAGACAAGGTGAACACTGAAGCTTTCTTT.